This entry concerns a single TCR beta chain. Its cognate antigen has yet to be identified. Per-base qualities were not stored, and no clone one base away is much larger. This sample is drawn from a study of shared clonotypes between healthy human individuals (dated by TCRdb to about 2020). Study-level background: Three men and two women, aged 18 to 49 years, made up the cohort. Per donor, leukapheresis produced somewhere between about 0.94 and 10 billion PBMCs. For each donor, CD4 naive and CD4 memory were each given three plates, CD8 naive was given two plates, and CD8 memory was given one plate. To estimate repertoire size and how much clonotypes are shared between individuals, the study performed deep sequencing of blood TCR repertoires from a handful of healthy adults. To increase sequencing depth and limit assay-specific biases, TCR repertoire library preparation and sequencing were carried out by different laboratories using diverse techniques. Overall study outcomes, separate from this receptor: Sampling was restricted to blood, and TCR repertoires in tissues likely differ from the TCR repertoires found in blood. Clonotypes shared by all four sorted-subset donors showed higher generation probabilities than non-shared clonotypes. Pairwise subsampling led to the expectation that sequencing depth would affect the degree of clonotype sharing among donors. Around 5% of naive CD4, around 4% of naive CD8, approximately 2.2% of memory CD4, and over 0.35% of memory CD8 clonotypes were shared across several donors. Larger estimated clonotype richness was generally found for naive subsets than for memory subsets. Even with the large sequencing depth, rarefaction of the sorted-subset datasets indicated that sequencing was incomplete. Because the study included only a small number of donors, the genetic and exposure-history diversity represented was limited.

The donors were healthy, HIV-negative adults who had no recently reported acute infections or vaccinations. All donors were Caucasian adults living in Nashville, Tennessee, USA. Magnetic negative selection was used to enrich CD4+ T cells, after which naive cells were positively selected on CD45RA and the negative fraction became the memory subset. After blood collection by leukapheresis, PBMCs were isolated using Ficoll-Histopaque density gradient centrifugation and then cryopreserved in the vapor phase of liquid nitrogen. Purity and quantity of every magnetically sorted T cell population were checked by analytical flow cytometry. From each sorted fraction, genomic DNA was isolated and quantified by UV absorbance on a Nanodrop 2000c. According to the germline V gene (reference sequence), CDR1 reads LNHDA and CDR2 reads SQIVND. The CDR3 runs 17 amino acids, cysteine and phenylalanine included. Only CDR3 DNA is held: 51 bases, read in frame from base 1. The V and J ends are trimmed by 4 bases and 0 bases, leaving 13 bases between them.

TCR CDR3 regions were amplified from genomic DNA by multiplex PCR using the deep immunoSEQ assay. For each cell subset, the extracted genomic DNA was distributed evenly across all wells of several immunoSEQ 96-well plates, and each plate served as one replicate. For sorted subsets, around 0.2 ug of genomic DNA, equivalent to tens of thousands of T cell genomes, went into each replicate PCR. Purified libraries were measured with a Qubit 3.0 fluorometer, size-checked on a Bioanalyzer 2100, and measured again with the KAPA Library Quantification kit. Every immunoSEQ 96-well plate was sequenced on a separate single-read 150-cycle Illumina NextSeq 550 flow cell. The published analysis was carried out like this. The immunoSEQ output contained only junctional sequences without quality scores, so filtering could not match that applied to full-length reads. Sequences were annotated with PyIR, a Python wrapper for IgBLAST v1.9, using IMGT germline references to assign V/J genes and CDR3. Reads were filtered out if the reads had weak V/J assignments (E-value above 1e-6), no CDR3, stop codons, out-of-frame junctions, or ambiguous translated residues. V3J clonotypes were defined as sequences sharing the same inferred V gene, J gene, and CDR3 amino acid sequence. Percentage overlap between repertoires was calculated by dividing the number of shared unique clonotypes by the size of the smaller repertoire. Three approaches were used to assess repertoire richness: RTK rarefaction, the Chao1 estimator, and Recon v2.1 estimates of unobserved clonotypes. Generation probabilities were computed with OLGA for all TCRbeta clonotypes obtained by the gDNA method from four donors. TCRdb took this table from immuneACCESS and kept in-frame rearrangements with V and J called. Such tables lack part of the clones; where checked against another copy, unresolved V genes explain under half of the gap, and the rest is unexplained. V and J calls plus clone size are reproduced from that table; the DNA served to infer D and trimming. The sample table contains around 200,000 clones; only one count was recorded for 80% to 95% of them. Together, the top ten hold 0.067% of the sample.

The clonotype was recovered from a woman younger than 45 in good health. Here the chain combines TRBV19 and TRBJ2-6; a weak D assignment points to TRBD1 (5 bases agree). The material sequenced was naive CD4+ T cells sorted from blood. Read against the paper, the sample's cell subset or site label means: CD45RA+ positively selected. The CDR3 amino acid sequence is: CASSTHRQFSGANVLTF. The bases are TGTGCCAGTAGTACCCACCGACAGTTCTCTGGGGCCAACGTCCTGACTTTC.